A selection of T cell receptor beta chains follows, all from one sample in a study of response to subunit inactivated influenza vaccine. MiXCR was run by TCRdb on the RT-PCR reads, yielding one entry per CDR3 protein. The sample yields roughly 500,000 distinct CDR3 sequences, under 30% seen once. This same sample was also taken into another study, of T cells expressing NK-cell markers.

Here the sequenced sample was CD4+ T cells sorted from PBMCs, taken about 11 days after vaccination. All receptors derive from a man over 45 who received an inactivated influenza vaccine. Both conserved end residues are part of each CDR3. D genes are given only for firm matches. The size entry is marked missing in some rows and otherwise reads once, few, many or a size class.

d_gene: .; v_gene: TRBV20-1; j_gene: TRBJ2-3; abundance: .; CDR3aa: CSSKGTADTQYF; CDR3nt: TGCAGTTCAAAGGGAACCGCAGATACGCAGTATTTT
d_gene: TRBD1; v_gene: TRBV5-1; j_gene: TRBJ2-2; abundance: few; CDR3aa: CASSLLGQGGTGELFF; CDR3nt: TGCGCCAGCAGCCTACTTGGACAGGGCGGAACCGGGGAGCTGTTTTTT
d_gene: .; v_gene: TRBV6-2/TRBV6-3; j_gene: TRBJ2-1; abundance: few; CDR3aa: CASSYRSTQNEQFF; CDR3nt: TGTGCCAGCAGTTACCGGTCCACACAGAATGAGCAGTTCTTC
d_gene: .; v_gene: TRBV12-3/TRBV12-4; j_gene: TRBJ1-6; abundance: once; CDR3aa: CASTTGSSYNSPLHF; CDR3nt: TGTGCCAGCACCACAGGGAGCTCCTATAATTCACCCCTCCACTTT
d_gene: .; v_gene: TRBV20-1; j_gene: TRBJ2-1; abundance: .; CDR3aa: CSARDLRTAHGNEQFF; CDR3nt: TGCAGTGCTAGAGATTTGAGGACAGCCCATGGCAATGAGCAGTTCTTC
d_gene: .; v_gene: TRBV20-1; j_gene: TRBJ2-3; abundance: few; CDR3aa: CSARGGSRPTDTQYF; CDR3nt: TGCAGTGCTAGAGGTGGTTCCCGTCCCACAGATACGCAGTATTTT
d_gene: TRBD1; v_gene: TRBV6-1; j_gene: TRBJ1-6; abundance: .; CDR3aa: CASTGDRNRNSPHHF; CDR3nt: TGTGCCAGCACCGGGGACAGGAACCGTAATTCACCCCACCACTTT
d_gene: TRBD1; v_gene: TRBV29-1; j_gene: TRBJ2-1; abundance: few; CDR3aa: CSVSRTGNYNEQFF; CDR3nt: TGCAGCGTTTCCCGGACAGGTAACTACAATGAGCAGTTCTTC
d_gene: .; v_gene: TRBV11-2; j_gene: TRBJ1-3; abundance: .; CDR3aa: CASSLVLGISGNTIYF; CDR3nt: TGTGCCAGCAGCTTAGTGTTGGGAATCTCTGGAAACACCATATATTTT
d_gene: .; v_gene: TRBV6-1; j_gene: TRBJ2-1; abundance: few; CDR3aa: CASTSFGGRNEQFF; CDR3nt: TGTGCCAGCACCTCTTTTGGGGGCCGGAATGAGCAGTTCTTC
d_gene: .; v_gene: TRBV20-1; j_gene: TRBJ2-7; abundance: .; CDR3aa: CSASQQTQYF; CDR3nt: TGCAGTGCTAGTCAGCAGACGCAGTACTTC
d_gene: .; v_gene: TRBV2; j_gene: TRBJ1-1; abundance: few; CDR3aa: CASRLGGPGKTEAFF; CDR3nt: TGTGCCAGCAGATTAGGGGGACCCGGCAAGACTGAAGCTTTCTTT
d_gene: TRBD2; v_gene: TRBV10-3; j_gene: TRBJ2-3; abundance: few; CDR3aa: CAVTSGRARPGTDTQYF; CDR3nt: TGTGCCGTTACTAGCGGGAGGGCTCGTCCGGGCACAGATACGCAGTATTTT
d_gene: TRBD1; v_gene: TRBV5-1; j_gene: TRBJ2-2; abundance: few; CDR3aa: CASSLTGTGASGELFF; CDR3nt: TGCGCCAGCAGCTTAACCGGGACAGGGGCGTCCGGGGAGCTGTTTTTT
d_gene: .; v_gene: TRBV7-2; j_gene: TRBJ2-1; abundance: .; CDR3aa: CASSLEPYNEQFF; CDR3nt: TGTGCCAGCAGCTTAGAACCGTACAATGAGCAGTTCTTC
d_gene: .; v_gene: TRBV27; j_gene: TRBJ2-2; abundance: .; CDR3aa: CASSLSRRPNTGELFF; CDR3nt: TGTGCCAGCAGTTTATCTCGGCGACCCAACACCGGGGAGCTGTTTTTT
d_gene: TRBD1; v_gene: TRBV3-1; j_gene: TRBJ2-1; abundance: few; CDR3aa: CASSPGPPGQGAPSSYNEQFF; CDR3nt: TGTGCCAGCAGTCCTGGTCCACCGGGACAGGGGGCCCCAAGCTCCTACAATGAGCAGTTCTTC
d_gene: TRBD1; v_gene: TRBV4-1; j_gene: TRBJ1-2; abundance: .; CDR3aa: CASRETTGNHYGYTF; CDR3nt: TGCGCCAGCAGAGAGACGACAGGGAATCACTATGGCTACACCTTC
d_gene: TRBD2; v_gene: TRBV12-3/TRBV12-4; j_gene: TRBJ2-2; abundance: many; CDR3aa: CASSLSGGAGELFF; CDR3nt: TGTGCCAGCAGTTTGAGCGGGGGGGCCGGGGAGCTGTTTTTT
d_gene: TRBD1; v_gene: TRBV20-1; j_gene: TRBJ1-5; abundance: few; CDR3aa: CSANRGRGQPQHF; CDR3nt: TGCAGTGCTAACAGGGGAAGGGGTCAGCCCCAGCATTTT